This entry lists 2 T cell receptor beta chains sequenced from one sample in a study of PD-1 blockade in classical Hodgkin lymphoma. Profiling relied on immunoSEQ multiplex PCR, and the TCRdb table lists in-frame clones only, not all of them. Here the sample spans about 22,000 clones, less than 75% being singletons. The time point: cycle 4 day 1 (C4D1), after 6 weeks of nivolumab. Relapses following autologous stem cell transplantation were seen in all patients, with brentuximab vedotin exposure varying. The authors purified CD4+ T cells from thawed PBMCs by magnetic negative selection. The sample in question was CD4+ T cells from blood, obtained before the fourth cycle of nivolumab. The receptors stem from a human donor with classical Hodgkin lymphoma.

The chain uses TRBV9 and TRBJ1-3; D remains ambiguous. This CDR3 is built from 16 residues. Germline values: CDR1 SGDLS, CDR2 YYNGEE. V lost 0 bases to trimming and J lost 2 bases, with 12 bases between them. The CDR3 DNA is TGTGCCAGCAGCGTAGATTTCGTCGGGCCTGGAAACACCATATATTTT. Translation gives CASSVDFVGPGNTIYF.

This rearrangement joins TRBV6-1 to TRBJ1-2; 8 bases are a match to TRBD1. V trimming: 1 base; J trimming: 4 bases; junction bases outside the gene matches: 5. This CDR3 is built from 15 residues. Per germline, CDR1 MNHNS and CDR2 SASEGT. The CDR3 here is CASSEDWGQVYGYTF. DNA of the CDR3: TGTGCCAGCAGTGAAGACTGGGGACAGGTCTATGGCTACACCTTC.